This T cell receptor beta chain came from a study of blood T cell repertoires in COVID-19. In the study overall: Acute-phase and convalescent COVID-19 samples originated in the United States, Italy and Spain. T cells, B-cell-depleted T cells, or PBMCs provided the cDNA or gDNA that served as material.

The CDR3 sequence is 15 residues long. Germline CDR1 PRHDT, CDR2 FYEKMQ (reference sequence). Trimming cost V 5 bases and J 4 bases; bases outside gene matches: 7. In the study's own analysis: Estimation of nucleated cell counts was performed using reference gene primer amplification. This table comes from immunoSEQ multiplex PCR, and its TCRdb copy is limited to in-frame clones, with some not included. The V and J calls and clone size come from that table; D and trimming were worked out from the DNA. The data show around 370,000 clones, approximately 89% seen once. This clonotype was sampled from a woman aged 18-30 years who had recovered from COVID-19. The material sequenced was peripheral blood. The chain couples TRBV13 to TRBJ2-1; 8 bases align to TRBD2. The CDR3 DNA reads TGTGCCAGCAGCCCCCGTAGCGGGGTTTACAATGAGCAGTTCTTC. It encodes CASSPRSGVYNEQFF.